This TCR beta chain was sequenced for a study of radiotherapy plus CTLA-4 blockade in lung cancer. Study-wide background: Objective responses arose in roughly 18% of patients, and approximately 31% experienced disease control.

Using immunoSEQ multiplex PCR, the repertoire was profiled, and TCRdb retains in-frame clones only, with some absent. The sample records some 110,000 clones, roughly 86% being singletons. V lost 3 bases and J 4 bases, leaving 15 bases between the germline ends. CDR1 is LGHNA, CDR2 YSLEER, per germline. The CDR3 is 15 amino acids. Treatment of patients with chemo-refractory metastatic non-small-cell lung cancer consisted of focal radiation plus CTLA-4 blockade with ipilimumab. Sequencing was performed on peripheral blood, taken from a patient treated with radiotherapy plus ipilimumab. The receptor was derived from a human donor with non-small cell lung cancer that progressed on radiotherapy plus ipilimumab. Some clones in this sample may be carry-over from other donors' samples. The chain links TRBV4-3 to TRBJ1-1; tentatively, D is TRBD1 (5 bases). The CDR3 here is CASSQGGSGGTEAFF. In nucleotides, the CDR3 is TGCGCCAGCAGCCAGGGGGGGTCCGGGGGCACTGAAGCTTTCTTT.